What follows describes a single T cell receptor (beta chain). The data are from a study of T cells in Graves' hyperthyroidism and ophthalmopathy. Researchers took RNA transcripts and amplified the TCR beta CDR3 regions from them. The primer set for the first-round RT-PCR of the TCR CDR3 was HTBI. In TCRdb, the multiplex PCR reads were re-called with MiXCR into one record per CDR3 protein. The table includes 650,000 to 850,000 distinct CDR3 sequences, around 19% detected once. This CDR3 is 17 amino acids long. From germline, CDR1 is LNHDA and CDR2 SQIVND (reference sequence). V dropped 3 bases and J dropped 2; count of bases not matched to a gene: 10. Patients aged 18 to 65 had newly diagnosed hyperthyroidism lasting under 2 months. Reasons for excluding patients were uncontrolled infection, other autoimmune disease, pregnancy or lactation. This sample holds PBMCs from 9.5 to 10 ml fresh peripheral blood.

The chain employs TRBV19 and TRBJ2-5; 9 bases line up with TRBD2. The TCR sequence derives from a woman aged 45-59 years with Graves' hyperthyroidism that later progressed to Graves' ophthalmopathy. Sequencing was done on a sample of blood. The DNA of the CDR3 is TGTGCCAGTAGTATGGAGGCGGGGGGGCTGCGGCAAGAGACCCAGTACTTC. It is translated as CASSMEAGGLRQETQYF.